The source of this TCR beta chain is a study of patients and donors after allogeneic stem cell transplantation (dated by TCRdb to about 2020). The library was built by means of RT-PCR. Instrument on record: NextSeq 550. The raw public data were reprocessed by TCRdb itself: fastp quality trimming at Q25, MiXCR clonotype calling, in-frame beta chains only. Duplicate CDR3 protein sequences are folded into a single record with the most common DNA and genes. The sample table contains some 960,000 distinct CDR3 sequences; only one count was recorded for over 15% of them. Clones ranked in the top ten supply around 6% of the sample. From cysteine to phenylalanine, the CDR3 is 14 amino acids long. Of the read, only the CDR3 DNA is kept; its 42 bases are in frame from base 1. CDR1 and CDR2, per the germline V gene, are SGHVS and FQNEAQ. The trim is 5 bases for V and 1 base for J, with a gap of 11 bases between the germline ends.

Concerning this clonotype itself: Its antigen is currently not known. No base-level quality is on record; no much larger clone is a single base apart.

Sequencing input: blood, either unsorted or a sorted T cell fraction (not recorded which). The sequence links TRBV7-8 to TRBJ1-1; no D gene is confidently identified. This TCR came from a human donor who was either an allogeneic HSCT recipient or a stem cell or donor lymphocyte infusion donor (not recorded which). It is not recorded whose cells these are; they may come from a transplant donor. Here is the DNA: TGTGCCAGCAGCCCGGGGAAAGGGAACACTGAAGCTTTCTTT. Its product reads: CASSPGKGNTEAFF.